The TCR beta chain described here comes from a study of monozygotic twins with inflammatory bowel disease. Regarding the study as a whole: No difference in repertoire similarity was seen between concordant and discordant twins, possibly because power was limited.

From its re-call of the 5' RACE reads, TCRdb lists each CDR3 protein once, without DNA. Here the sample table reports about 210,000 distinct CDR3 sequences. Every single donor had a roughly 2.7 ml blood sample drawn. Germline CDR1 is SQVTM and CDR2 is ANQGSEA. The CDR3 extends over 13 amino acids. About this clonotype: Its specificity is unknown.

The chain carries TRBV29-1 and TRBJ1-1; TCRdb's D call of TRBD1 is untestable without DNA. Sequenced input: blood. The origin of this receptor is a human donor with ulcerative colitis or Crohn's disease, or a healthy co-twin of an affected twin (not recorded which). This CDR3 is CSVGQGLRTEAFF.